The 15 T cell receptor beta chains listed next were all sequenced from one sample in a study of blood T cell repertoires in COVID-19. Sequenced by immunoSEQ multiplex PCR; TCRdb stores in-frame clones only, minus some. The sample gives fewer than 600,000 clones, roughly 88% of which show up once; 1.8% is in the top ten. The sequencing input was PBMCs or T cells enriched from blood (not recorded which). All receptors come from a woman aged 40 to 50 who had recovered from COVID-19.

The chain has TRBV6-5 and TRBJ1-1; perhaps TRBD1 as D (6 bases). The germline V gene encodes CDR1 MNHEY and CDR2 SVGAGI. V shed 6 bases and J shed 1 base, with 15 bases lying between them. The CDR3 loop spans 15 amino acids. The CDR3 spells CASRTQGRENTEAFF. The CDR3 coding sequence is TGTGCCAGCAGGACTCAGGGGAGAGAGAACACTGAAGCTTTCTTT.

This clone is a singleton in its sample. The chain couples TRBV10-3 to TRBJ2-5, with 12 nucleotides matching TRBD1. CDR3 size: 16 residues. V trimming: 0 bases; J trimming: 5 bases; junction bases outside the gene matches: 4. Per germline, CDR1 ENHRY and CDR2 SYGVKD. In nucleotides, the CDR3 is TGTGCCATCAGTGAGTCGGGACAGGGGGCCGTGGAGACCCAGTACTTC. It codes for CAISESGQGAVETQYF.

This chain uses TRBV4-3 with TRBJ2-1; 7 bases fit TRBD1. The germline V gene has CDR1 LGHNA and CDR2 YSLEER. The CDR3 totals 15 residues. V dropped 1 base and J dropped 5; count of bases not matched to a gene: 5. CDR3 sequence reads: CASSQARDSHNEQFF. The CDR3 coding sequence is TGCGCCAGCAGCCAAGCCCGGGACAGCCACAATGAGCAGTTCTTC.

This sequence joins TRBV6-5 and TRBJ1-2; the match to TRBD1 covers 7 bases. Germline V gene data show CDR1 as MNHEY and CDR2 as SVGAGI. V lost 0 bases, J lost 7 bases, and 5 bases stayed unmatched. This CDR3 comprises 14 residues. The CDR3 loop reads CASSYSDRSGGYTF. The CDR3 DNA is TGTGCCAGCAGTTACTCGGACAGGTCGGGTGGCTACACCTTC.

The chain combines TRBV10-2 with TRBJ1-1; possibly TRBD1 for D (5 bases). The length of the CDR3 is 13 residues. The ends were cut back, 5 bases at V and 0 bases at J, with 7 bases in the middle. The germline CDR1 and CDR2 sequences are WSHSY and SAAADI. CDR3 nucleotide sequence: TGCGCCAGCAGTCCAGGGATGAACACTGAAGCTTTCTTT. Translating it yields CASSPGMNTEAFF.

This chain joins TRBV5-1 and TRBJ2-5; a possible D gene is TRBD1 (6 bases). V shed 6 bases and J shed 2 bases, with 14 bases lying between them. The CDR3 loop spans 14 amino acids. Germline CDR1 is SGHRS and CDR2 is YFSETQ. CDR3 region: CASTRTDVQETQYF. The CDR3 nucleotides read TGCGCCAGCACGCGGACAGACGTTCAAGAGACCCAGTACTTC.

The CDR3 reads CACQGHLNTEAFF. DNA of the CDR3: TGTGCCTGTCAGGGACACCTGAACACTGAAGCTTTCTTT. The chain combines TRBV7-2 with TRBJ1-1; D perhaps matches TRBD1 (6 bases). Germline CDR1 and CDR2: SGHTA and FQGNSA. V lost 11 bases and J 0 bases, leaving 13 bases between the germline ends. There are 13 residues in the CDR3.

The rearrangement uses TRBV13 and TRBJ2-3; maybe TRBD1 (5 bases). Germline CDR1 and CDR2: PRHDT and FYEKMQ (reference sequence). CDR3 length equals 14 residues. V was cut by 3 bases and J by 0 bases, with 7 bases left in between. The CDR3 DNA is TGTGCCAGCAGCTTGCGACAGAGCACAGATACGCAGTATTTT. Its protein is CASSLRQSTDTQYF. The full variable domain, completed using reference TRBV13 and TRBJ2-3, is AAGVIQSPRHLIKEKRETATLKCYPIPRHDTVYWYQQGPGQDPQFLISFYEKMQSDKGSIPDRFSAQQFSDYHSELNMSSLELGDSALYFCASSLRQSTDTQYFGPGTRLTVL.

J is TRBJ2-2 and V is TRBV3-1 (or the pseudogene TRBV3-2); 15 bases match TRBD2. The CDR3 is 18 residues long. J lost 6 bases, V lost 4 bases, and 9 bases had no gene match. Germline V gene data show CDR1 as LGHDT and CDR2 as YNNKEL (reference sequence). The CDR3 sequence is CASSPWGLAGGGAGELFF. The CDR3 DNA follows: TGTGCCAGCAGCCCTTGGGGACTAGCGGGAGGTGGGGCCGGGGAGCTGTTTTTT.

The rearrangement links TRBV27 to TRBJ2-2; possible D gene TRBD2, 6 bases. V was pared by 3 bases and J by 6 bases, with 11 bases between. Germline CDR1 MNHEY, CDR2 SMNVEV (reference sequence). The CDR3 extends over 14 amino acids. This CDR3 is CASSLIGEAGELFF. The CDR3 nucleotides are TGTGCCAGCAGTTTGATCGGGGAGGCCGGGGAGCTGTTTTTT.

The rearrangement uses TRBV10-2 and TRBJ1-6; D is undetermined. The CDR3 is 17 residues long. Germline V CDR1 and CDR2: WSHSY, SAAADI. V was trimmed by 7 bases and J by 9 bases, leaving 25 bases between them. CDR3 coding DNA: TGCGCCAGCATCGCTAACCGGGGTGGGCAGAGGAGTTCACCCCTCCACTTT. This sequence encodes CASIANRGGQRSSPLHF.

This chain connects TRBV4-3 to TRBJ1-1; D call uncertain. The CDR3 spans 16 residues. V lost 3 bases, J lost 1 base, and 15 bases lay in between. Germline V lookup: CDR1 LGHNA, CDR2 YSLEER. This chain's CDR3 is CASSHLSEEGNTEAFF. The CDR3 DNA follows: TGCGCCAGCAGCCACCTAAGCGAGGAGGGGAACACTGAAGCTTTCTTT.

The chain joins TRBV4-3 to TRBJ2-1; tentative D call: TRBD1 (6 bases). V lost 8 bases and J lost 2, with 16 bases in between. CDR1 LGHNA and CDR2 YSLEER come from the germline V gene. The CDR3 loop spans 15 amino acids. CDR3 protein: CASPNRVVAYNEQFF. The CDR3 nucleotides read TGCGCCAGCCCCAACAGGGTAGTCGCCTACAATGAGCAGTTCTTC.

The rearrangement joins TRBV10-2 to TRBJ1-2, with D unresolved. The CDR3 has 13 residues. CDR1 and CDR2 from the germline V gene are WSHSY and SAAADI. The V gene lost 2 bases and the J gene lost 5 bases, with 9 bases spanning the gap. The CDR3 reads CASSERTAYGYTF. The CDR3, as DNA: TGCGCCAGCAGTGAGAGGACTGCATATGGCTACACCTTC.

The rearrangement uses TRBV6-5 and TRBJ1-1; D ambiguous. Germline lookup yields CDR1 MNHEY and CDR2 SVGAGI. The CDR3 has 12 residues. Trimming removed 6 bases at V and 1 base at J, with 6 bases between. The DNA for the CDR3 is TGTGCCAGCAGGAACTGGAACACTGAAGCTTTCTTT. Amino acid sequence: CASRNWNTEAFF.